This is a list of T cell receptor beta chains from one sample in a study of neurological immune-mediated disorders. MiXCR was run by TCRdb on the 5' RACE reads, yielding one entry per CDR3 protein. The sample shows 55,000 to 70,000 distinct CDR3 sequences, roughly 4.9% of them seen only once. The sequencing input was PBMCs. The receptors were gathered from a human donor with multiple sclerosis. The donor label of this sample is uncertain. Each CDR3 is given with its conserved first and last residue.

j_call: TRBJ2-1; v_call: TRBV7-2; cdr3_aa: CASSPPGQGRYNEQFF
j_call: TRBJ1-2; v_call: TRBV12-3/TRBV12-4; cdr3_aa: CASSLRGSNYGYTF
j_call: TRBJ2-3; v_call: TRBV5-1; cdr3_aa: CASSFLSGGTDTQYF
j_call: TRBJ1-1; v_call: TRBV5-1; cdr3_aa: CASSRSDRGGTEAFF
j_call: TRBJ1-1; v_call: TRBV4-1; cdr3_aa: CASSPLFGQGETEAFF
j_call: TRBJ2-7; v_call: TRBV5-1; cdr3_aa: CASRSSTTGSYEQYF
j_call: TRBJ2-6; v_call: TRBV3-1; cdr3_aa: CASSQAGANVLTF
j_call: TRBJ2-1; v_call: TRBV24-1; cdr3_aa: CATSDSSGTYNEQFF
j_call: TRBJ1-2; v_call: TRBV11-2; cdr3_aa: CASSLAGTGIGDGYTF
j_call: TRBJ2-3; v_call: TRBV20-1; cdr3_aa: CSARDQADTQYF
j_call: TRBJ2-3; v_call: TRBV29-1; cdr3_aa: CSVHGGFHTDTQYF
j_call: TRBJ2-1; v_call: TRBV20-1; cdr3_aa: CSARVGGNIRNEQFF
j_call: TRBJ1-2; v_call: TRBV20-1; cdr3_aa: CSAGSGLEGYTF
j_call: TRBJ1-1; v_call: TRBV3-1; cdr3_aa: CASSQYLNTEAFF
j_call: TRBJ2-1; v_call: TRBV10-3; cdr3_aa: CAISDPFRGPNNEQFF
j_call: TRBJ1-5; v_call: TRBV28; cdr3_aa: CASSPPLGGNQPQHF
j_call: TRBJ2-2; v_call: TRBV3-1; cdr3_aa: CASSQLRGPGELFF
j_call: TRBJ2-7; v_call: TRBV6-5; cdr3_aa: CASSYGERYEQYF
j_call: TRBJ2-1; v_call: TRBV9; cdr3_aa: CASSVGLAGYNEQFF
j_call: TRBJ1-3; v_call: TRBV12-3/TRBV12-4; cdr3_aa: CASSLSGTLNTIYF
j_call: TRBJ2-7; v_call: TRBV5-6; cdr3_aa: CASSLRPGFHEQYF
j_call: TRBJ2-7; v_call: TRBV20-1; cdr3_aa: CSAITGTDYEQYF
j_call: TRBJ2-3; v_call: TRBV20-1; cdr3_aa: CSASRGTGVSTDTQYF
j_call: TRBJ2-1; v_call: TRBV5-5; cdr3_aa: CASSALAGFYNEQFF
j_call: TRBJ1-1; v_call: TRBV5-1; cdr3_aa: CASSLTRTKNTEAFF
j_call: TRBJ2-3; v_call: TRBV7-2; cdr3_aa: CASRSLAGGPPDTQYF